There are many counts of the clone carrying this T cell receptor beta chain. Time point specified: sample taken at primary tumor resection. Donation came from 70 or so patients with untreated early-stage non-small cell lung cancer. Sequencing was performed on whole RNA extracted from tumor and nontumor lung tissue, or from frozen PBMC, and the material was left unsorted. The source of the sample is a study of spatial heterogeneity in lung cancer. Study details: On average, each unique TCR and UMI combination appeared more than ten times in raw reads.

The study tagged each TCR cDNA molecule with a unique molecular identifier. TCRdb recomputed calls from the 5' RACE reads with MiXCR, one row per CDR3 protein. The sample holds 85,000 to 100,000 distinct CDR3 sequences; about 12% are singletons and the top ten take over 40%. This CDR3 has 17 residues. Trimming removed 1 base at V and 1 base at J, with 16 bases between. Germline CDR1 SEHNR, CDR2 FQNEAQ (reference sequence). This chain joins TRBV7-9 and TRBJ1-1; D unclear. The sample in question was PBMCs, obtained at surgery. The clonotype comes from a male donor with early-stage non-small cell lung cancer. The CDR3 here is CASSLVLYRTGNTEAFF. The CDR3 region has the DNA TGTGCCAGCAGCTTAGTTCTCTACCGAACGGGGAACACTGAAGCTTTCTTT.